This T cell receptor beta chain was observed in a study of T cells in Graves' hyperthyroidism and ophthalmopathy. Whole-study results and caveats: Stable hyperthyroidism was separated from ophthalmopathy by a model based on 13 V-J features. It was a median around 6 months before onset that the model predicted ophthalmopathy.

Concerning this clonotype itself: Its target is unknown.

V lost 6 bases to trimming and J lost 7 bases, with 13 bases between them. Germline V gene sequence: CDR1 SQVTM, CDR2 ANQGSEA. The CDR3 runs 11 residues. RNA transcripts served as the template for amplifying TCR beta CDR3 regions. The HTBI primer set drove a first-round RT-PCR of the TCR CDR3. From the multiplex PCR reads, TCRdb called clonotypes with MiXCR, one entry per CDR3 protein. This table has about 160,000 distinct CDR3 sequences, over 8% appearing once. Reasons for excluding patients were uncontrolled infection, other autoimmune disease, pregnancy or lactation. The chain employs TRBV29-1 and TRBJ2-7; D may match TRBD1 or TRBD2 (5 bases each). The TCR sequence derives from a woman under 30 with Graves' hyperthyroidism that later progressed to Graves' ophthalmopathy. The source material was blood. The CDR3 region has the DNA TGCAGCGTCCAGGGATCGGGGGAGCAGTACTTC. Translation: CSVQGSGEQYF.